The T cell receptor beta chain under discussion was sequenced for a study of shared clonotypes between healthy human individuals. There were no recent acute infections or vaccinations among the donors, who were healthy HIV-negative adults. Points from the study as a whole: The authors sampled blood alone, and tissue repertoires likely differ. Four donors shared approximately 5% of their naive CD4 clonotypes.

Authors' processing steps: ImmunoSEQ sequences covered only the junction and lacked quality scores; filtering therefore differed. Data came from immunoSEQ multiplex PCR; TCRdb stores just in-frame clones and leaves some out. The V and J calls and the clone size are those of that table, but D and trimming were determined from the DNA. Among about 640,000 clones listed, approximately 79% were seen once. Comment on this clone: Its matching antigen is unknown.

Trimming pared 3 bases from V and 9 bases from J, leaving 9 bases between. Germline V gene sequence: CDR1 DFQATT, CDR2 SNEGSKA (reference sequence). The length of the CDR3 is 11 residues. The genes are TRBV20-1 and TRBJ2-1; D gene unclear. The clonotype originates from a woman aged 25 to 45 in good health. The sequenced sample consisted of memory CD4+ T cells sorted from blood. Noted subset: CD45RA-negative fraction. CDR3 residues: CSARSESEQFF. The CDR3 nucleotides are TGCAGTGCTAGGTCAGAAAGTGAGCAGTTCTTC.